Included here is one TCR beta chain sequence, with context. Its antigen is not yet known. The input lacks base qualities; no much larger clone sits a single base away. The germline ends are 17 bases apart after V is trimmed by 11 bases and J by 4 bases. Inclusive of the bounding cysteine and phenylalanine, the CDR3 is 13 residues long. Kept here is only the CDR3 DNA, which spans 39 bases and is read in frame from base 1. In the germline V gene, CDR1 corresponds to SNHLY and CDR2 to FYNNEI. The sample comes from a study of graft-versus-host responses after intestinal transplantation (dated by TCRdb to 2020 to 2022). For the study in its entirety: Recipients received multivisceral, liver-intestinal, or isolated intestinal transplants. To identify alloreactive clones, pre-transplant mixed lymphocyte reaction products were sequenced and then compared with unstimulated pre-transplant donor and recipient T cells. After intestinal transplantation, graft-versus-host and host-versus-graft alloreactive T cell clones in the graft, circulation and bone marrow were tracked using bulk TCR-beta CDR3 sequencing. Rather than going through the commercial service, samples from three later patients were sequenced in-house on an Illumina MiSeq and processed with MiXCR. Every recipient was given anti-thymocyte globulin induction, followed by approximately 3 years of maintenance tacrolimus and steroids. A peak of at least 4% donor T cells among recipient peripheral blood mononuclear cells was the definition used for donor T cell macrochimerism. The cohort enrolled some 23 intestinal transplant recipients, one of whom was a retransplant, and a few patients without pretransplant specimens were excluded.

General study outcomes and caveats: In the allografts of patients with donor T cell macrochimerism, GvH to HvG T cell clonal ratios were high. The conclusions were limited by the relatively low number and heterogeneity of the intestinal transplant patients. Early after transplant, declines in HvG clones were associated with peak levels of circulating GvH clones. GvH clones turned up in recipient bone marrow, with some appearing earlier in ileal mucosa or blood, a pattern consistent with an intestinal mucosal origin.

The receptor library was made with the immunoSEQ multiplex PCR assay. For most patients, genomic DNA was isolated with the Qiagen DNeasy Blood and Tissue Kit and shipped frozen to Adaptive Biotechnologies for TCR sequencing. For most patients, genomic DNA was subjected to high-throughput TCR-beta CDR3 sequencing by Adaptive Biotechnologies. In the authors' own workflow: TCR sequencing data for approximately 17 patients were retrieved from Adaptive's ImmunoSEQ software; three other patients were processed with MiXCR and VDJtools. To correct CD4 versus CD8 sorting errors, any sequence found in both subsets at a frequency ratio below 5:1 was removed. CDR3 nucleotide sequences shared between donor and recipient were removed because their origin could not be assigned. To be classed as alloreactive, a clone needed at least 2-fold expansion over unstimulated cells and a minimum CFSE-low frequency of 0.002% (template counts) or 0.001% (read counts). A clone was considered mappable if detected in the sequenced pre-transplant spleen, lymph node, or MLR CFSE-low populations of the donor or recipient. The cumulative frequency of alloreactive clones was calculated as a percentage of all sequences, weighted by copy number. In TCRdb, the immuneACCESS table is reduced to in-frame sequences with V and J assigned. These tables do not hold every clone; where another copy was compared, an unresolved V gene accounts for under half, and the others remain unexplained. That table furnishes V, J and clone size, whereas the DNA furnished D and trimming. In all, the sample holds about 70,000 clones, and 90% of those were seen once. About 1.3% of the sample is taken by the ten largest.

The time point label on this specimen signifies: cells obtained before transplantation from donor or recipient. CD3+CD4+ and CD3+CD8+ populations were FACS-sorted from unstimulated pre-transplant donor and recipient cells taken from spleen or lymph nodes. The input for sequencing was unstimulated CD8+ T cells sorted from spleen or lymph node cells, taken before intestinal transplant. This receptor was identified in a human donor who received an intestinal transplant. This chain joins TRBV2 to TRBJ1-1, with TRBD1 as a weak D call on 6 bases. The sequence in DNA is TGTGCCGGCCGTGGGGGGCGGGCCACTGAAGCTTTCTTT. This translates into CAGRGGRATEAFF.